Sequencing of this TCR beta chain was carried out in a study of cytomegalovirus exposure and HLA in healthy donors. General study results and limits: In an earlier analysis, in roughly 600 donors, most V segments appeared productive either ~90% or ~30% of the time.

Amplification used 60 Vbeta primers and 13 Jbeta primers. Authors' analysis steps: Counted up in a later analysis, unique TCR beta chains came to some 75 million, with around 11 million shared. Assay used: immunoSEQ multiplex PCR; TCRdb lists only in-frame clones, some missing. V and J calls and clone size are given by that table; D and trimming were obtained from the DNA. The sample yields 210,000 or so clones, about 88% seen once. A word on this clone: The antigen is undetermined.

The TCR comes from a girl under 10 years old in good health and CMV-seronegative. Source material: PBMCs.

Written as DNA, the CDR3 is TGTGCCAGCAGCCCCCCAGGGACTAGCGGGAGTAATGAGCAGTTCTTC. Encoded protein: CASSPPGTSGSNEQFF. The chain recombines TRBV5-4 with TRBJ2-1; 14 bases fit TRBD2. The CDR3 has 16 residues. With 4 bases clipped from V and 7 bases from J, the junction kept 7 bases outside the gene matches. Germline values: CDR1 SGHNT, CDR2 YYREEE (reference sequence).